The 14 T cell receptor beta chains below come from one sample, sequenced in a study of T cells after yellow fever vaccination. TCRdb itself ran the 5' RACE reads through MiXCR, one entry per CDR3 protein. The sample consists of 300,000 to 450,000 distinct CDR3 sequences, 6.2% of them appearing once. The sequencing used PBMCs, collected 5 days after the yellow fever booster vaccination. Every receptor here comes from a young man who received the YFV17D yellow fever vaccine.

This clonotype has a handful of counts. CDR3 in amino acids: CASSLGTPVGNQPQHF. The CDR3 DNA is TGCGCCAGCTCACTGGGGACACCTGTGGGGAATCAGCCCCAGCATTTT. J is TRBJ1-5 and V is TRBV4-3; D is possibly TRBD1 (6 bases). CDR1 and CDR2 from the germline V gene are LGHNA and YSLEER. The CDR3 spans 16 residues. V lost 8 bases and J 4 bases, leaving 21 bases between the germline ends.

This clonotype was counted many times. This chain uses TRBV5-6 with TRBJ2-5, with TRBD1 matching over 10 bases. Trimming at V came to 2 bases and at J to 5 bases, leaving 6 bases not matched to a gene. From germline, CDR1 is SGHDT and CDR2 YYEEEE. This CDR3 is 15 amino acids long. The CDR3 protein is CASSFPGTGEETQYF. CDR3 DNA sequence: TGTGCCAGCAGCTTCCCCGGGACAGGGGAGGAGACCCAGTACTTC.

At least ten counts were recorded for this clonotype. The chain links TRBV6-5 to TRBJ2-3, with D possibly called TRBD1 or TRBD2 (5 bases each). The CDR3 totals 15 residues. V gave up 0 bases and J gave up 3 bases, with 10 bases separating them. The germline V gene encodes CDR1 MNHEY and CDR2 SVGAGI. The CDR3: CASSYSGVLTDTQYF. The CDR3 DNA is TGTGCCAGCAGTTACTCGGGGGTCTTGACAGATACGCAGTATTTT.

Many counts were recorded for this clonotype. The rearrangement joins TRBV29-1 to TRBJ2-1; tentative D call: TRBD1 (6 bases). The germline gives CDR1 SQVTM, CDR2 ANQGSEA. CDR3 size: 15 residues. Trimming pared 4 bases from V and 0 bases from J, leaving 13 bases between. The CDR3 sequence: CSVALGASSYNEQFF. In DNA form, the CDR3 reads TGCAGCGTTGCATTGGGGGCGAGCTCCTACAATGAGCAGTTCTTC.

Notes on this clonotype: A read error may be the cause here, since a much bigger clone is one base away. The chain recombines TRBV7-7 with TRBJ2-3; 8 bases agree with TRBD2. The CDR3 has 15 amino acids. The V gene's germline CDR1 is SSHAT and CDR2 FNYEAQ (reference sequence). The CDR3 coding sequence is TGTACTAGCAGCCGACTCAGCGGGAGTACAGATACGCAGTATTTT. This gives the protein CTSSRLSGSTDTQYF.

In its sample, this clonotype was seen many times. The CDR3 sequence is CASSLLIGVDEQFF. The CDR3 DNA is TGTGCCAGCAGCTTACTCATCGGGGTAGATGAGCAGTTCTTC. The chain carries TRBV7-9 and TRBJ2-1; D may be TRBD2 (5 bases). CDR3 length equals 14 residues. Germline V gives CDR1 SEHNR, CDR2 FQNEAQ (reference sequence). Deletions cut 2 bases from V and 8 bases from J, with 13 bases between.

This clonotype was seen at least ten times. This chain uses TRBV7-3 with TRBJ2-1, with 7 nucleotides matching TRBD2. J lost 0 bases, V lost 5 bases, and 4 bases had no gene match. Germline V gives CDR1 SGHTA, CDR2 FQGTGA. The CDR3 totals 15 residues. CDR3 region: CASSVERGSYNEQFF. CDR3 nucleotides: TGTGCCAGCAGCGTCGAGCGGGGCTCCTACAATGAGCAGTTCTTC.

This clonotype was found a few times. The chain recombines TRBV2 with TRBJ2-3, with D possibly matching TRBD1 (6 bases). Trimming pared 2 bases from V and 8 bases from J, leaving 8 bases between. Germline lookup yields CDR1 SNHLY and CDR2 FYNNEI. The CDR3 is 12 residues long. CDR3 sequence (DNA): TGTGCCAGCAGTGAACAGGGGAGTACGCAGTATTTT. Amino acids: CASSEQGSTQYF.

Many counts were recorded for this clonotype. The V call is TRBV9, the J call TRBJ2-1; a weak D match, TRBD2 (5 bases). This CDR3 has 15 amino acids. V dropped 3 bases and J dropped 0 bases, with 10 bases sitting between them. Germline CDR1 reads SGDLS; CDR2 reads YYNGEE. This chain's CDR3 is CASSEDLASYNEQFF. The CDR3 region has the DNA TGTGCCAGCAGCGAAGATCTAGCCTCCTACAATGAGCAGTTCTTC.

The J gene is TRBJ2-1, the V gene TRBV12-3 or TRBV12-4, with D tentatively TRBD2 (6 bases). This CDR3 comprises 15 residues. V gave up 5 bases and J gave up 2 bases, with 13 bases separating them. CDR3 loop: CASSPRRGPYNEQFF. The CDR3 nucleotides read TGTGCCAGCAGTCCCCGGAGGGGTCCCTACAATGAGCAGTTCTTC.

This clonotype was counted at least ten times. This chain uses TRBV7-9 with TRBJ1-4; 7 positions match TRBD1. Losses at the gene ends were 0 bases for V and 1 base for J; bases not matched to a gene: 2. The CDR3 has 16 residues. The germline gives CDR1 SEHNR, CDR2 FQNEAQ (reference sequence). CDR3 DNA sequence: TGTGCCAGCAGCTTAGCGACAGGGCGAACTAATGAAAAACTGTTTTTT. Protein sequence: CASSLATGRTNEKLFF.

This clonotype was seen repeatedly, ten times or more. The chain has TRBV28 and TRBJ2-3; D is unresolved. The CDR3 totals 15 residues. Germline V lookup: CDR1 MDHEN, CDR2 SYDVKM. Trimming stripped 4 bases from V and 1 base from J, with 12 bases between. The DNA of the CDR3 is TGTGCCAGCAGTTGGCGCCTTACTCGCACAGATACGCAGTATTTT. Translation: CASSWRLTRTDTQYF. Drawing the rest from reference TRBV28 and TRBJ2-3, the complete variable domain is DVKVTQSSRYLVKRTGEKVFLECVQDMDHENMFWYRQDPGLGLRLIYFSYDVKMKEKGDIPEGYSVSREKKERFSLILESASTNQTSMYLCASSWRLTRTDTQYFGPGTRLTVL.

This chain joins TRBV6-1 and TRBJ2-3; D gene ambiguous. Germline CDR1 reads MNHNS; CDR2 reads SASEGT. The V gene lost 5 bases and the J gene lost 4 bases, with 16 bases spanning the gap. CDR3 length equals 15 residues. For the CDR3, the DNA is TGTGCCAGCAGTACGGCTAGTCCCTGGGCAGATACGCAGTATTTT. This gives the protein CASSTASPWADTQYF.

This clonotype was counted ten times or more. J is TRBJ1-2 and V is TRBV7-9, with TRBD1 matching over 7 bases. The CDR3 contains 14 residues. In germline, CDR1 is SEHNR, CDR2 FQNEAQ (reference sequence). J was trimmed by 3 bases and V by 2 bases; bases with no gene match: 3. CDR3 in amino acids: CASSLMGQHYGYTF. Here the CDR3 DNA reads TGTGCCAGCAGCTTAATGGGACAGCACTATGGCTACACCTTC.